These 29 T cell receptor beta chains originate from one sample sequenced in a study of T-cell memory formation after mild COVID-19. One entry per CDR3 protein, called by TCRdb with MiXCR from the 5' RACE reads. The table shows 120,000 or so distinct CDR3 sequences, with approximately 5.9% occurring only once. Sequenced input: PBMCs or a T cell subset sorted from them (not recorded which). The source of these receptors is an adult woman who had mild COVID-19 (a few samples of this study predate the infection). Cell type and time point are not known.

This clonotype was detected many times. The V gene is TRBV7-6, the J gene TRBJ2-5; TRBD1 or TRBD2 may be the D gene (5 bases each). Germline values: CDR1 SGHVS, CDR2 FNYEAQ. The CDR3 is 16 residues long. Trimming shortened V by 5 bases and J by 2 bases, and 18 bases separated the two germline ends. The CDR3 here is CASSPRASRGQETQYF. CDR3 DNA sequence: TGTGCCAGCAGCCCCAGGGCTAGCCGAGGTCAAGAGACCCAGTACTTC.

The J gene is TRBJ2-7, the V gene TRBV11-2; 8 bases map to TRBD2. Looked up from germline, CDR1 is SGHAT and CDR2 is FQNNGV. CDR3 size: 18 residues. The V and J ends lost 5 bases and 1 base, in that order; junction bases with no gene match: 16. For the CDR3, the DNA is TGTGCCAGCAGCCCTATCGGACTAGCCCCGGGAAGTTCCTACGAGCAGTACTTC. Protein: CASSPIGLAPGSSYEQYF.

V gene TRBV19 combines with J gene TRBJ2-1; TRBD2 matches at 8 bases. V shed 6 bases, J shed 0 bases, and the junction held 7 bases outside the gene matches. CDR1 is LNHDA, CDR2 SQIVND, per germline (reference sequence). The CDR3 is made up of 16 amino acids. The CDR3 region is CASRRLAPSSYNEQFF. The CDR3 coding sequence is TGTGCCAGTAGAAGACTAGCGCCGAGCTCCTACAATGAGCAGTTCTTC. Combining the CDR3 with reference TRBV19 and TRBJ2-1 gives the whole variable domain DGGITQSPKYLFRKEGQNVTLSCEQNLNHDAMYWYRQDPGQGLRLIYYSQIVNDFQKGDIAEGYSVSREKKESFPLTVTSAQKNPTAFYLCASRRLAPSSYNEQFFGPGTRLTVL.

The gene calls are TRBV29-1 and TRBJ1-1; no clear D gene. CDR1 is SQVTM, CDR2 ANQGSEA, per germline. The CDR3 covers 14 residues. V shed 4 bases and J shed 3 bases, with 15 bases lying between them. The CDR3 DNA follows: TGCAGCGTTGCGCTTCGGGGTTCGGACACTGAAGCTTTCTTT. Amino acid sequence: CSVALRGSDTEAFF. The full variable domain, its missing parts supplied by reference TRBV29-1 and TRBJ1-1, is SAVISQKPSRDICQRGTSLTIQCQVDSQVTMMFWYRQQPGQSLTLIATANQGSEATYESGFVIDKFPISRPNLTFSTLTVSNMSPEDSSIYLCSVALRGSDTEAFFGQGTRLTVV.

The chain employs TRBV18 and TRBJ1-1, with D possibly matching TRBD1 (5 bases). Germline V gives CDR1 KGHSH, CDR2 LQKENI. The ends were cut back, 2 bases at V and 5 bases at J, with 12 bases in the middle. The CDR3 is made up of 14 amino acids. The CDR3 region has the DNA TGTGCCAGCTCACCAGCGGGGCGGAATACTGAAGCTTTCTTT. This encodes CASSPAGRNTEAFF.

CDR3 sequence (DNA): TGCGCCAGCAGCCAACTTAGCGGGGGGGCGAATGAGCAGTTCTTC. Its protein is CASSQLSGGANEQFF. The chain recombines TRBV4-1 with TRBJ2-1, with 11 bases fitting TRBD2. CDR1 and CDR2 from the germline V gene are MGHRA and YSYEKL. CDR3 size: 15 residues. J was trimmed by 7 bases and V by 2 bases; bases with no gene match: 4.

This clonotype was seen repeatedly, ten times or more. The chain employs TRBV28 and TRBJ2-1; no reliable D call. The V end lost 5 bases, the J end lost 10 bases, and 9 bases lay between the germline ends. This CDR3 region has 11 residues. The germline V gene encodes CDR1 MDHEN and CDR2 SYDVKM. The CDR3 bases are TGTGCCAGCAGTCCGTTGGGGGAGCAGTTCTTC. This gives the protein CASSPLGEQFF.

The sample holds a few counts of this clonotype. This rearrangement joins TRBV7-9 to TRBJ2-5, with 13 bases that match TRBD2. Germline V gene lookup returns CDR1 SEHNR and CDR2 FQNEAQ (reference sequence). The ends lost 7 bases at V and 5 bases at J; junction bases unmatched: 10. The CDR3 consists of 16 residues. CDR3 nucleotide sequence: TGTGCCAGCACCCTGTCCTCGGGACTAGCGGGGGAGACCCAGTACTTC. Translating gives CASTLSSGLAGETQYF.

A few counts support this clonotype. The chain uses TRBV28 and TRBJ2-7; perhaps TRBD1 as D (5 bases). The CDR3 contains 12 residues. Germline V gene lookup returns CDR1 MDHEN and CDR2 SYDVKM. The V gene lost 5 bases and the J gene lost 4 bases, with 9 bases spanning the gap. The CDR3 reads CASSQTEYEQYF. The CDR3 DNA is TGTGCCAGCAGTCAGACAGAGTACGAGCAGTACTTC.

Regarding this clonotype: The conserved final phenylalanine or tryptophan is absent from the CDR3, which likely points to a read error. The chain joins TRBV12-3 or TRBV12-4 to TRBJ1-2; weak D call: TRBD1 (5 bases). This CDR3 contains 15 residues. Trimming stripped 6 bases from V and 6 bases from J, with 20 bases between. The CDR3 nucleotides are TGTGCCAGCAGCCCGACCCAGGGTAACAGGAATGGCTACACCTTA. Protein product: CASSPTQGNRNGYTL.

This clonotype was counted ten times or more. This chain joins TRBV27 and TRBJ1-2; no reliable D call. The CDR3 length is 12 residues. Germline CDR1 and CDR2: MNHEY and SMNVEV (reference sequence). V was trimmed by 6 bases and J by 2 bases, leaving 7 bases between them. CDR3: CASRQGNYGYTF. The CDR3 DNA reads as TGTGCCAGCAGACAAGGGAACTATGGCTACACCTTC.

In this sample, this clonotype turned up many times. This chain connects TRBV20-1 to TRBJ2-7; the match to TRBD2 covers 8 bases. This CDR3 is built from 15 residues. V dropped 6 bases and J dropped 2; count of bases not matched to a gene: 12. Germline loops: CDR1 DFQATT, CDR2 SNEGSKA (reference sequence). The CDR3 bases are TGCAGTGCCACAAAGACTAGCGAATTCCCCTACGAGCAGTACTTC. Its translation: CSATKTSEFPYEQYF.

This clonotype has ten or more counts. The chain couples TRBV11-2 to TRBJ1-1, with TRBD1 identical over 9 bases. The junction had 3 bases not matched to a gene; V was cut back by 1 base and J by 0 bases. Germline V gene data show CDR1 as SGHAT and CDR2 as FQNNGV. The CDR3 runs 16 residues. This chain's CDR3 is CASSLVGQGLNTEAFF. In DNA, the CDR3 is TGTGCCAGCAGCTTAGTAGGACAGGGGTTGAACACTGAAGCTTTCTTT.

This clonotype came up many times. The chain is built from TRBV29-1 and TRBJ1-5, with D uncertain. Trimming took off 4 bases at V and 5 bases at J, with 15 bases between the two ends. Germline CDR1 reads SQVTM; CDR2 reads ANQGSEA. The CDR3 length is 14 residues. In DNA, the CDR3 is TGCAGCGTTGCGGTGGGAAATTCGGATCAGCCCCAGCATTTT. Its translation is CSVAVGNSDQPQHF.

About this clonotype: A much larger clone differs from this one at a single base, so this may be a read error. The chain carries TRBV9 and TRBJ2-7; TRBD1 agrees at 10 bases. CDR3 length equals 15 residues. Germline V gene data show CDR1 as SGDLS and CDR2 as YYNGEE. The CDR3 bases are TGTGCCAGAAGCGCCATGGACAGGGGGTACGACGAGCAGTACTTC. This codes for CARSAMDRGYDEQYF.

This clonotype has a count of ten or more. The junction does not match germline at one end; this may be a read error. CDR3 DNA: TGTGCCAGCAGCCGCTCCCACAATGAGCAGTTCTTC. Translated, it gives CASSRSHNEQFF. This chain uses TRBV6-1 with TRBJ2-1; D not resolved. CDR1 and CDR2 from the germline V gene are MNHNS and SASEGT. The CDR3 is made up of 12 amino acids.

This chain joins TRBV20-1 and TRBJ2-1; D ambiguous. With 0 bases removed from V and 0 bases from J, the gap between germline ends came to 9 bases. This CDR3 is 15 amino acids long. Germline V lookup: CDR1 DFQATT, CDR2 SNEGSKA (reference sequence). The CDR3 nucleotides read TGCAGTGCTAGAGATCTAACCAGCTCCTACAATGAGCAGTTCTTC. Its translation is CSARDLTSSYNEQFF.

This clonotype was counted a few times. The genes are TRBV6-2 or TRBV6-3 and TRBJ2-2; 13 bases are a match to TRBD2. Germline V gene sequence: CDR1 MNHEY, CDR2 SVGEGT. The CDR3 runs to 18 residues. The V and J ends lost 0 bases and 0 bases, in that order; junction bases with no gene match: 1. The CDR3 nucleotides read TGTGCCAGCAGTTACTCTACTAGCGGGAGGGCGAACACCGGGGAGCTGTTTTTT. Translated: CASSYSTSGRANTGELFF.

This clonotype was observed a few times. This rearrangement joins TRBV5-1 to TRBJ1-2, with 9 bases matching TRBD1. The germline V gene encodes CDR1 SGHRS and CDR2 YFSETQ. This CDR3 is built from 15 residues. The V and J ends lost 4 bases and 4 bases, in that order; junction bases with no gene match: 8. The chain's CDR3 is CASSLGQGDAYGYTF. The CDR3 bases are TGCGCCAGCAGCCTGGGACAGGGAGACGCCTATGGCTACACCTTC.

This clonotype was observed a few times. The chain carries TRBV12-3 or TRBV12-4 and TRBJ1-1; TRBD1 is a possible D gene (5 bases). The CDR3 has 15 amino acids. Trimming shortened V by 3 bases and J by 1 base, and 12 bases separated the two germline ends. The CDR3 loop is CASSFWGLPNTEAFF. In DNA, the CDR3 is TGTGCCAGCAGTTTTTGGGGCCTACCGAACACTGAAGCTTTCTTT.

The chain is built from TRBV3-1 and TRBJ1-6; D possibly corresponds to TRBD1 (6 bases). Germline CDR1 is LGHDT and CDR2 is YNNKEL (reference sequence). V dropped 0 bases and J dropped 9 bases, with 12 bases sitting between them. This CDR3 has 15 residues. The CDR3 here is CASSQERGSSSPLHF. Here the CDR3 DNA reads TGTGCCAGCAGCCAAGAGAGGGGGAGCAGTTCACCCCTCCACTTT.

This clonotype showed up just a few times. The rearrangement links TRBV27 to TRBJ1-1, with D hard to call. The ends were cut back, 1 base at V and 4 bases at J, with 19 bases in the middle. CDR3 length equals 17 residues. Germline loops: CDR1 MNHEY, CDR2 SMNVEV (reference sequence). In nucleotides, the CDR3 is TGTGCCAGCAGTTTATTTACAGTTTCGGGAAGGGCCACTGAAGCTTTCTTT. The encoded protein is CASSLFTVSGRATEAFF.

The chain carries TRBV29-1 and TRBJ1-5, with 11 bases lining up with TRBD1. V was clipped by 3 bases and J by 7 bases; unmatched bases: 2. CDR1 SQVTM and CDR2 ANQGSEA come from the germline V gene. The CDR3 consists of 13 residues. CDR3 in DNA: TGCAGCGTTGAGGGGACAGGGGGACAGCCCCAGCATTTT. Protein: CSVEGTGGQPQHF.

This clonotype was counted a few times. V usage is TRBV12-3 or TRBV12-4 and J usage is TRBJ2-5; D might be TRBD1 or TRBD2, each matching 5 bases. CDR3 length: 14 amino acids. V was cut by 3 bases and J by 4 bases, with 12 bases left in between. The CDR3 sequence: CASSFRAGRETQYF. In nucleotides, the CDR3 is TGTGCCAGCAGTTTTCGGGCAGGGAGAGAGACCCAGTACTTC.

This clonotype was observed a few times. CDR3 region: CASSSGTGREETQYF. CDR3 bases: TGCGCCAGCAGCTCCGGGACAGGGAGAGAAGAGACCCAGTACTTC. V gene TRBV5-1 combines with J gene TRBJ2-5; 9 bases are a match to TRBD1. This CDR3 is 15 amino acids long. Germline CDR1 and CDR2: SGHRS and YFSETQ. The V and J ends lost 3 bases and 3 bases, in that order; junction bases with no gene match: 6. The full variable domain, in which reference TRBV5-1 and TRBJ2-5 provide the parts outside the CDR3, is KAGVTQTPRYLIKTRGQQVTLSCSPISGHRSVSWYQQTPGQGLQFLFEYFSETQRNKGNFPGRFSGRQFSNSRSEMNVSTLELGDSALYLCASSSGTGREETQYFGPGTRLLVL.

Ten or more counts support this clonotype. The rearrangement links TRBV4-2 to TRBJ1-1; a possible D gene is TRBD1 (6 bases). The CDR3 has 16 amino acids. V was pared by 1 base and J by 0 bases, with 12 bases between. The V gene's germline CDR1 is LGHNA and CDR2 YNFKEQ. The DNA of the CDR3 is TGTGCCAGCAGCCAAGGGTCCACAGGGCTGAACACTGAAGCTTTCTTT. Protein: CASSQGSTGLNTEAFF.

In this sample, this clonotype turned up a few times. The V gene is TRBV7-9, the J gene TRBJ2-5, with TRBD2 matching over 10 bases. CDR3 size: 16 residues. In germline, CDR1 is SEHNR, CDR2 FQNEAQ (reference sequence). The trim removed 1 base at V and 3 bases at J, leaving 5 bases unmatched. The DNA for the CDR3 is TGTGCCAGCAGCTTAGGCGCCGGGACTAGCGAAGAGACCCAGTACTTC. Its protein is CASSLGAGTSEETQYF.

The sample holds many counts of this clonotype. The chain employs TRBV15 and TRBJ2-5; D ambiguous. Trimming left V 5 bases short and J 2 bases short, with 9 bases between. The CDR3 runs to 13 residues. In germline, CDR1 is LNHNV, CDR2 YYDKDF (reference sequence). CDR3 sequence: CATSLQTQETQYF. Here the CDR3 DNA reads TGTGCCACCAGCCTCCAGACTCAAGAGACCCAGTACTTC.

This clonotype was seen many times. The genes are TRBV5-1 and TRBJ2-1; TRBD1 might be the D (6 bases). Germline CDR1 and CDR2: SGHRS and YFSETQ. Trimming left V 0 bases short and J 7 bases short, with 11 bases between. The CDR3 consists of 14 residues. The CDR3 nucleotides are TGCGCCAGCAGCTTGGTTTCAGGGGTGAATGAGCAGTTCTTC. Translating it yields CASSLVSGVNEQFF.